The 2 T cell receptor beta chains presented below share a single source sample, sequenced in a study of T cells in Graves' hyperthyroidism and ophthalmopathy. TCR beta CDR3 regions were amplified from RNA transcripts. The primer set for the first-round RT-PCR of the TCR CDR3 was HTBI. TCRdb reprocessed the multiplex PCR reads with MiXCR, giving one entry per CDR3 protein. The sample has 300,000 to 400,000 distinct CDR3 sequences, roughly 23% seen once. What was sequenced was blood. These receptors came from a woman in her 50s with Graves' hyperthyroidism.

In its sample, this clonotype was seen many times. The CDR3 reads CSAAQGHSYNEQFF. The CDR3 DNA reads TGCAGTGCCGCACAGGGACACTCCTACAATGAGCAGTTCTTC. The chain has TRBV20-1 and TRBJ2-1; the D gene is possibly TRBD1 (6 bases). Trimming removed 6 bases from V and 0 bases from J, with 12 bases in between. The CDR3 runs 14 residues. In germline, CDR1 is DFQATT, CDR2 SNEGSKA (reference sequence).

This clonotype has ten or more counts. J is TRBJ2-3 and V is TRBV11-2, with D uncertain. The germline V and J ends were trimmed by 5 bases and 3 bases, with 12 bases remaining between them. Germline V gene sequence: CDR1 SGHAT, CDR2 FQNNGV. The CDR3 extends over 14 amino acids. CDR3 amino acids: CASSGMRRTDTQYF. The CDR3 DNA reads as TGTGCCAGCAGCGGCATGCGGCGGACAGATACGCAGTATTTT. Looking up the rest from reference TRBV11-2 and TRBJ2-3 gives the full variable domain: EAGVAQSPRYKIIEKRQSVAFWCNPISGHATLYWYQQILGQGPKLLIQFQNNGVVDDSQLPKDRFSAERLKGVDSTLKIQPAKLEDSAVYLCASSGMRRTDTQYFGPGTRLTVL.